These T cell receptor beta chains were read from a single sample in a study of T-cell memory formation after mild COVID-19. MiXCR, applied by TCRdb to the 5' RACE reads, yields one record per CDR3 protein. The repertoire consists of about 340,000 distinct CDR3 sequences, with about 16% occurring once and the leading ten covering about a fifth. The material sequenced was PBMCs or a T cell subset sorted from them (not recorded which). Every receptor here comes from a man aged 18 to 35 who had mild COVID-19 (a few samples of this study predate the infection). Cell type and time point are not known. The CDR3 runs from the conserved cysteine through the conserved F or W. Each record gives: J gene, clone size, D gene, V gene, CDR3 DNA, CDR3 protein. The D gene is left open where the match is weak. Only some rows state a clone size, as once, few, many or a class for expanded clones.

>TRBJ2-5|many|.|TRBV5-1
TGCGCCAGCAGCGTCCAAGAGACCCAGTACTTC
CASSVQETQYF
>TRBJ2-2|few|TRBD1|TRBV7-3
TGTGCCAGCAGCCTCCCGGACAGGGAAGGAGCCGGGGAGCTGTTTTTT
CASSLPDREGAGELFF
>TRBJ2-1|many|TRBD1|TRBV4-3
TGCGCCAGCAGCCTTAACAGGGGGCTAATTCATGAGCAGTTCTTC
CASSLNRGLIHEQFF
>TRBJ2-2|few|TRBD2|TRBV7-8
TGTGCCAGCAGCTTATTAGCGGGGGGGCCCACCGGGGAGCTGTTTTTT
CASSLLAGGPTGELFF
>TRBJ1-2|.|.|TRBV20-1
TGCAGTGCTAGAGATTGGGGTAATGGCTACACCTTC
CSARDWGNGYTF
>TRBJ1-5|.|.|TRBV9
TGTGCCAGCAGCGTAGAAGCCACCAATCAGCCCCAGCATTTT
CASSVEATNQPQHF
>TRBJ2-5|.|.|TRBV5-1
TGCGCCAGCAGCTTGGGACCAGCGGAGACCCAGTACTTC
CASSLGPAETQYF
>TRBJ1-4|few|.|TRBV20-1
TGCAGTGTTTCGGACTCTAATGAAAAACTGTTTTTT
CSVSDSNEKLFF
>TRBJ1-2|.|.|TRBV5-6
TGTGCCAGCAGCTTAGGACGGCTCTATGGCTACACCTTC
CASSLGRLYGYTF
>TRBJ1-6|.|TRBD1|TRBV6-5
TGTGCCAGCAGTTACTCACAGGGGGGATATTCACCCCTCCACTTT
CASSYSQGGYSPLHF
>TRBJ2-1|few|.|TRBV24-1
TGTGCCACCAGTGATTCTACGCAGGGGAGATACAATGAGCAGTTCTTC
CATSDSTQGRYNEQFF
>TRBJ2-7|many|TRBD1|TRBV6-6
TGTGCCAGCAGTTACTCGTATGGGACAGGCCCTTTTGGGGAGCAGTACTTC
CASSYSYGTGPFGEQYF
>TRBJ2-5|.|TRBD1|TRBV9
TGTGCCAGCAGCGTATATGCAGGGGGTGCGGCTAAGGAGACCCAGTACTTC
CASSVYAGGAAKETQYF
>TRBJ2-5|.|TRBD2|TRBV7-6
TGTGCCAGCAGCGGGGGGGATACCCAAGAGACCCAGTACTTC
CASSGGDTQETQYF
>TRBJ2-3|.|TRBD2|TRBV20-1
TGCAGTGCTGGCCCTAGCGGGGGGCCGGATACGCAGTATTTT
CSAGPSGGPDTQYF
>TRBJ2-3|.|TRBD2|TRBV9
TGTGCCAGCAGCCCCGGACTAGGACCTGATACGCAGTATTTT
CASSPGLGPDTQYF
>TRBJ1-5|few|.|TRBV7-2
TGTGCCAGCAGCTTGTTGGGCAGGACCGATCAGCCCCAGCATTTT
CASSLLGRTDQPQHF
>TRBJ2-2|few|.|TRBV24-1
TGTGCCACCAGTGATTTGAGCAAGGGGACGAACACCGGGGAGCTGTTTTTT
CATSDLSKGTNTGELFF
>TRBJ2-7|.|TRBD2|TRBV9
TGTGCCAGCAGCAGCCGGGACTACTCTTTCGAGCAGTACTTC
CASSSRDYSFEQYF
>TRBJ1-6|few|TRBD1|TRBV7-6
TGTGCCAGCAGCTTAGGGACAGGCGGGTACTCACCCCTCCACTTT
CASSLGTGGYSPLHF
>TRBJ2-1|.|.|TRBV23-1
TGCGCCAGCAGTCAACCCCCGGGGAGGTCTAATGAGCAGTTCTTC
CASSQPPGRSNEQFF
>TRBJ2-3|few|TRBD2|TRBV12-3/TRBV12-4
TGTGCCAGCTCCCCTTTAGGCGGGGGGGCCACAGATACGCAGTATTTT
CASSPLGGGATDTQYF
>TRBJ2-3|.|TRBD1|TRBV7-9
TGTGCCAGCAGCTTCGGACAGGGGGCGGAATATACGCAGTATTTT
CASSFGQGAEYTQYF
>TRBJ1-2|.|.|TRBV7-9
TGTGCCAGCAGCCGGGTCGGGGGCTACACCTTC
CASSRVGGYTF
>TRBJ2-5|.|TRBD2|TRBV18
TGTGCCAGCTCACCCCTAGCGGGGGGGATGATGGAAGAGACCCAGTACTTC
CASSPLAGGMMEETQYF
>TRBJ1-1|.|TRBD1|TRBV15
TGTGCCACCAGCAGAGATAAGGGGGCGGGAGCTTTCTTT
CATSRDKGAGAFF
>TRBJ2-3|few|TRBD1|TRBV6-5
TGTGCCAGCAGTTACCGCGTCCTTGGACAGGGGCCAGATACGCAGTATTTT
CASSYRVLGQGPDTQYF
>TRBJ2-3|.|TRBD2|TRBV3-1
TGTGCCAGCAGCCGGACTAGCGGGGGGCTGACAGATACGCAGTATTTT
CASSRTSGGLTDTQYF
>TRBJ2-3|.|TRBD2|TRBV10-3
TGTGCCATCAGCCCGACTAGCGGGGGCACAGATACGCAGTATTTT
CAISPTSGGTDTQYF
>TRBJ2-7|.|.|TRBV30
TGTGCCTGGAGTGGGGCTATCGAGCAGTACTTC
CAWSGAIEQYF
>TRBJ1-1|.|TRBD1|TRBV20-1
TGCAGGGGACAGTTGAACACTGAAGCTTTCTTT
CRGQLNTEAFF
>TRBJ2-7|.|.|TRBV25-1
TGTGCCAGCAGTGAACAGGGGCCACAGCAGTACTTC
CASSEQGPQQYF
>TRBJ2-3|.|TRBD2|TRBV7-8
TGTGCCACCCAATCTCGGACTTACCCCCGCGGGGGGCTAGCAGATACGCAGTATTTT
CATQSRTYPRGGLADTQYF
>TRBJ2-1|.|TRBD2|TRBV7-6
TGTGCCAGCAGCTCTACTAGCGGGGGGTATTCCTACAATGAGCAGTTCTTC
CASSSTSGGYSYNEQFF
>TRBJ2-1|.|.|TRBV6-2/TRBV6-3
TGTGCCAGCAGTTACCTAGGACAGAACTCCTACAATGAGCAGTTCTTC
CASSYLGQNSYNEQFF
>TRBJ1-2|few|.|TRBV12-3/TRBV12-4
TGTGCCAGCAGTTCCCGTGTTTTTCTGAACTATGGCTACACCTTC
CASSSRVFLNYGYTF
>TRBJ1-1|medium-sized|.|TRBV9
TGTGCCAGCAGCGTAGGGACGGGCACTGAAGCTTTCTTT
CASSVGTGTEAFF
>TRBJ2-5|.|.|TRBV14
TGTGCCAGCAGCGCAGGCGGGACAGAGTACCAAGAGACCCAGTACTTC
CASSAGGTEYQETQYF
>TRBJ2-2|many|TRBD2|TRBV20-1
TGCAGTGCTAGAGGGACTAGCGGGGAATCCGGGGAGCTGTTTTTT
CSARGTSGESGELFF
>TRBJ2-1|.|.|TRBV12-5
TGTGCTAGTGGTTTGTCCGACAATGAGCAGTTCTTC
CASGLSDNEQFF
>TRBJ2-3|.|.|TRBV5-1
TGCGCCAGCACGAGGACAGCAAGTCCAGATACGCAGTATTTT
CASTRTASPDTQYF
>TRBJ2-1|.|TRBD2|TRBV6-1
TGTGCCAGCAGTGAACTAGCGGGGACCCGTTACAATGAGCAGTTCTTC
CASSELAGTRYNEQFF
>TRBJ1-5|few|.|TRBV3-1
TGTGCCAGCAGCCAAGGAACCCAGCCCCAGCATTTT
CASSQGTQPQHF
>TRBJ1-1|few|.|TRBV20-1
TGCAGTGCTAGACCCCGGCGGGGGGACACTGAAGCTTTCTTT
CSARPRRGDTEAFF
>TRBJ2-5|few|TRBD1|TRBV6-5
TGTGCCAGCAAACCGGGACAGGGGTGGGAGACCCAGTACTTC
CASKPGQGWETQYF
>TRBJ1-1|.|.|TRBV29-1
TGCAGCGTCGGGACGGGTGGCACTGAAGCTTTCTTT
CSVGTGGTEAFF
>TRBJ2-1|few|TRBD2|TRBV29-1
TGCAGCGTTGAATTTAGCCAGCGGGGGAACAATGAGCAGTTCTTC
CSVEFSQRGNNEQFF
>TRBJ1-2|few|TRBD1|TRBV7-6
TGTGCCAGCAGCCCACGGACAGGGGGCGTGGGGGGCTACACCTTC
CASSPRTGGVGGYTF
>TRBJ1-1|many|.|TRBV5-1
TGCGCCAGCAGCTTGGACAGGCCGAACACTGAAGCTTTCTTT
CASSLDRPNTEAFF
>TRBJ2-1|many|TRBD2|TRBV4-2
TGTGCCAGCAGCCAAGCCTTACTAGCGGGGGGACACAATGAGCAGTTCTTC
CASSQALLAGGHNEQFF
>TRBJ2-2|many|TRBD1|TRBV7-8
TGTGCCAGCAGCGCAGGGGCCGGGACAGCATACACCGGGGAGCTGTTTTTT
CASSAGAGTAYTGELFF
>TRBJ1-3|many|.|TRBV5-1
TGCGCCAGCAGCTTGGACCCGGTTGGAAACACCATATATTTT
CASSLDPVGNTIYF
>TRBJ2-3|.|.|TRBV9
TGTGCCAGCAGCCCCCCCAGGGAAAGTACGCAGTATTTT
CASSPPRESTQYF
>TRBJ2-3|few|.|TRBV29-1
TGCAGCGACTGGGGCCTTTTCACAGATACGCAGTATTTT
CSDWGLFTDTQYF
>TRBJ2-7|.|.|TRBV9
TGTGCCAGCAGCGTAGGCTCCGGACTTGCCTACGAGCAGTACTTC
CASSVGSGLAYEQYF
>TRBJ2-1|few|TRBD1|TRBV10-3
TGTGCCATCAGTGAAGTTGGACAGGGCTATGAGCAGTTCTTC
CAISEVGQGYEQFF
>TRBJ2-4|.|.|TRBV7-9
TGTGCCAGCAGCTCGGACAGATTAGCCAAAAACATTCAGTACTTC
CASSSDRLAKNIQYF
>TRBJ2-2|.|.|TRBV6-5
TGTGCCAGCAGTTATAACGGGATGACCGGGGAGCTGTTTTTT
CASSYNGMTGELFF
>TRBJ1-6|few|.|TRBV5-1
TGCGCCAGCAGCTTATCGATTGGACCGTCCCCCCTCCACTTT
CASSLSIGPSPLHF